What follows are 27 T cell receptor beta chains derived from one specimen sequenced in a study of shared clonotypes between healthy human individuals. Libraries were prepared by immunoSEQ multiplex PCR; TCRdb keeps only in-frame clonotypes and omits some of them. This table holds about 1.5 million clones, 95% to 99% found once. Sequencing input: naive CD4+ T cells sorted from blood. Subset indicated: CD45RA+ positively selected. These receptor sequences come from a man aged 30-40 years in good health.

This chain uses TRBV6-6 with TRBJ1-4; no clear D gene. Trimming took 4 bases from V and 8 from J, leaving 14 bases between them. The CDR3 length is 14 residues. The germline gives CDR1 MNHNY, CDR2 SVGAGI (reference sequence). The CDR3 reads CASSSSPLGEKLFF. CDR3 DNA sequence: TGTGCCAGCAGTTCGTCCCCCCTGGGGGAAAAACTGTTTTTT.

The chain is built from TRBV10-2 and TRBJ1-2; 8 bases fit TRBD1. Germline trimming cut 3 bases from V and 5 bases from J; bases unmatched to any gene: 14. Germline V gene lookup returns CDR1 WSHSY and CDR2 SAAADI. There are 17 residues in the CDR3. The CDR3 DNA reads TGCGCCAGCAGTGAATCGACCTTGCAGGGGGCTACTTATGGCTACACCTTC. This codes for CASSESTLQGATYGYTF.

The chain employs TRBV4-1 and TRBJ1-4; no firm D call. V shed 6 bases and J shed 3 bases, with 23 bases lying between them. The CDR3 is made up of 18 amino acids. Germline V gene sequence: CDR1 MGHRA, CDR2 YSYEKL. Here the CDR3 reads CASSGMGSGSLANEKLFF. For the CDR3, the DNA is TGCGCCAGCAGTGGGATGGGCTCAGGATCCTTGGCTAATGAAAAACTGTTTTTT.

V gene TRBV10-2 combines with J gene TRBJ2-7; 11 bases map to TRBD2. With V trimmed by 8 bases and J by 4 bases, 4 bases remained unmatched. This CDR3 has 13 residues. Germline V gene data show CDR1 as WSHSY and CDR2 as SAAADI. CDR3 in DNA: TGCGCCAGCGGGACTAGCGGTTTGTACGAGCAGTACTTC. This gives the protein CASGTSGLYEQYF.

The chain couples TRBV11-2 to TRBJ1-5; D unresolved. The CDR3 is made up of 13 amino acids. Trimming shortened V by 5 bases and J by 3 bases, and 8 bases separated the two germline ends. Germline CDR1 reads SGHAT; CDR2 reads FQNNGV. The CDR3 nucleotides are TGTGCCAGCAGCGGGGTACCCAATCAGCCCCAGCATTTT. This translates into CASSGVPNQPQHF.

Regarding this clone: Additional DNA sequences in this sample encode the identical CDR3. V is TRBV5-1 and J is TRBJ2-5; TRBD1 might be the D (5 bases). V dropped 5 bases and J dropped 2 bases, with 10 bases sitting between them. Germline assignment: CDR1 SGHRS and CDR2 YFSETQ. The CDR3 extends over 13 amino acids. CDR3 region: CASSYRGQETQYF. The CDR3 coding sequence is TGCGCCAGCAGTTATAGGGGACAAGAGACCCAGTACTTC.

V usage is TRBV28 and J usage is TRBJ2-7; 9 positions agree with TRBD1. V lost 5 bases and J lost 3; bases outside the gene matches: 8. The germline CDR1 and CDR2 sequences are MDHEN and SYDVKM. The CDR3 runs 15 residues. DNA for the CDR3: TGTGCCAGCAGTCTAGCCGGGACAGGGCACTACGAGCAGTACTTC. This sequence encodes CASSLAGTGHYEQYF.

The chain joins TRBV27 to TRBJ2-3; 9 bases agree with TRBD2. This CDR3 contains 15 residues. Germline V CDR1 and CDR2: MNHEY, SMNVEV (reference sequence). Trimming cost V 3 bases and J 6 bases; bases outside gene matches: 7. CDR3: CASSLMGLAFDTQYF. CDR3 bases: TGTGCCAGCAGTTTGATGGGACTAGCATTCGATACGCAGTATTTT.

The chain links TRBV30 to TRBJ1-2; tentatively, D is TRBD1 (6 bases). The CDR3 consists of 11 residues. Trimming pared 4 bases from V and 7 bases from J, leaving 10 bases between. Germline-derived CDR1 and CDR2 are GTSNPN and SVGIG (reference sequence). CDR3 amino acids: CAWTQGTGYTF. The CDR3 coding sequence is TGTGCCTGGACACAGGGAACTGGCTACACCTTC. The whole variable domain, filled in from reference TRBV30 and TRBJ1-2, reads SQTIHQWPATLVQPVGSPLSLECTVEGTSNPNLYWYRQAAGRGLQLLFYSVGIGQISSEVPQNLSASRPQDRQFILSSKKLLLSDSGFYLCAWTQGTGYTFGSGTRLTVV.

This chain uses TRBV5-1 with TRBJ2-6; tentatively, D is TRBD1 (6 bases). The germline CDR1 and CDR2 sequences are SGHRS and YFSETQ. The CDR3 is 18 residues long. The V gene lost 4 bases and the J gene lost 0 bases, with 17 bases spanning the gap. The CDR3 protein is CASSHETGLSSGANVLTF. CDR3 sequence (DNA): TGCGCCAGCAGCCACGAAACAGGGTTAAGCTCTGGGGCCAACGTCCTGACTTTC.

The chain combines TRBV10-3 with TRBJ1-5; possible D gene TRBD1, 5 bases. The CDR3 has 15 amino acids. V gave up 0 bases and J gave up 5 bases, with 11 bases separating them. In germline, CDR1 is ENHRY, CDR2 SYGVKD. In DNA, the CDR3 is TGTGCCATCAGTGAGTCGGGGGGGGGTTATCAGCCCCAGCATTTT. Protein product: CAISESGGGYQPQHF.

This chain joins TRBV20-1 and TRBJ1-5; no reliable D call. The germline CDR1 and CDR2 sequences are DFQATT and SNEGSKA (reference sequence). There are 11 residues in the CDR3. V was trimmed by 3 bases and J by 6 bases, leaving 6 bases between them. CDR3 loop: CSASAFQPQHF. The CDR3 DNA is TGCAGTGCTAGCGCTTTTCAGCCCCAGCATTTT.

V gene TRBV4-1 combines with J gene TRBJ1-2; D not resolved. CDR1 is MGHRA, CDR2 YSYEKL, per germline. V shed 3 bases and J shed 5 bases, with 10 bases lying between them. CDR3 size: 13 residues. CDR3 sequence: CASSQGGSYGYTF. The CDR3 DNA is TGCGCCAGCAGCCAGGGAGGGAGTTATGGCTACACCTTC.

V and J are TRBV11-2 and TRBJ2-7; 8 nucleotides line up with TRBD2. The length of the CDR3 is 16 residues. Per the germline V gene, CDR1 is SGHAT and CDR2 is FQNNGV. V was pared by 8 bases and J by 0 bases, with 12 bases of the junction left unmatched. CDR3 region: CASRRPFSGTSYEQYF. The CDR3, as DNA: TGTGCCAGCCGCCGCCCGTTTAGCGGGACCTCCTACGAGCAGTACTTC.

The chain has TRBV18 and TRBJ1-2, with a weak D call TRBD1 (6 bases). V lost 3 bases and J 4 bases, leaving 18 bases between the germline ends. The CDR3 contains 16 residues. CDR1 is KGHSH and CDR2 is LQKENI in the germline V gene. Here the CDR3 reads CASSPRGVERRYGYTF. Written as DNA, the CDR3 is TGTGCCAGCTCACCGAGGGGGGTAGAGCGACGCTATGGCTACACCTTC.

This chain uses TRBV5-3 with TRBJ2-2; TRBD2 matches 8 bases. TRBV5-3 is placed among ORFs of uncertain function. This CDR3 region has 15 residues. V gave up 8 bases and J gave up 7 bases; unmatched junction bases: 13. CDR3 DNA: TGTGCCAGCAGCCCTCGGGAGGGCCGCGGCGGGGAGCTGTTTTTT. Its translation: CASSPREGRGGELFF.

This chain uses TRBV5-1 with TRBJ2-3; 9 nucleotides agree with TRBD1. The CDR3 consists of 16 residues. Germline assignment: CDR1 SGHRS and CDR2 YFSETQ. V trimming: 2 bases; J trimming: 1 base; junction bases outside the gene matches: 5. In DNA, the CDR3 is TGCGCCAGCAGCTTTATACAGGGGGCTGGCACAGATACGCAGTATTTT. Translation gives CASSFIQGAGTDTQYF.

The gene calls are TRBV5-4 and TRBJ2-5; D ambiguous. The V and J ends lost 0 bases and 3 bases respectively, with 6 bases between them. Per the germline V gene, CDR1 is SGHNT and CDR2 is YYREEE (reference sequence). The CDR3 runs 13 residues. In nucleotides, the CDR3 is TGTGCCAGCAGCTTGGCCCAGAAAGAGACCCAGTACTTC. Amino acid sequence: CASSLAQKETQYF.

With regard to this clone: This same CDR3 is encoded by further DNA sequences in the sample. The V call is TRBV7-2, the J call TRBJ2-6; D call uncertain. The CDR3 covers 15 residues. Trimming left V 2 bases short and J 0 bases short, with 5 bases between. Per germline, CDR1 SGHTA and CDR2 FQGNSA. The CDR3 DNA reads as TGTGCCAGCAGCTTACGGAGCTCTGGGGCCAACGTCCTGACTTTC. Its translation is CASSLRSSGANVLTF. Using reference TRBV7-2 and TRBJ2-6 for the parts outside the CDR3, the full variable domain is GAGVSQSPSNKVTEKGKDVELRCDPISGHTALYWYRQSLGQGLEFLIYFQGNSAPDKSGLPSDRFSAERTGGSVSTLTIQRTQQEDSAVYLCASSLRSSGANVLTFGAGSRLTVL.

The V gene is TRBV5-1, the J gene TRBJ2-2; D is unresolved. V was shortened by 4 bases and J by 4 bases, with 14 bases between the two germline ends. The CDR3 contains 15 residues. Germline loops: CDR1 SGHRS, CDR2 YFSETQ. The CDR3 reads CASSPYFGSTGELFF. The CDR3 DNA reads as TGCGCCAGCAGCCCCTACTTCGGGTCCACCGGGGAGCTGTTTTTT.

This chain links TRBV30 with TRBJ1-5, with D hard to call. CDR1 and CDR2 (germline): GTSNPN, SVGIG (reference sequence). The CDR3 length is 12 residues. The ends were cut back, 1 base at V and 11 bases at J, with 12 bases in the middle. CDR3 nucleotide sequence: TGTGCCTGGAGTGGCGACAAATTGACCCAGCATTTT. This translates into CAWSGDKLTQHF. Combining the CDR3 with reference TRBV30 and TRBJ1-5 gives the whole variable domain SQTIHQWPATLVQPVGSPLSLECTVEGTSNPNLYWYRQAAGRGLQLLFYSVGIGQISSEVPQNLSASRPQDRQFILSSKKLLLSDSGFYLCAWSGDKLTQHFGDGTRLSIL.

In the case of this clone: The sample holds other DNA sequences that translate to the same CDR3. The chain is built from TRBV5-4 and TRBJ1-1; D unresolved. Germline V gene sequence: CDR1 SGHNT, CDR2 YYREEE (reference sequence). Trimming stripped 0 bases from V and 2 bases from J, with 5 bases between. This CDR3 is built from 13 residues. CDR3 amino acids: CASSLDPNTEAFF. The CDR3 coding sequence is TGTGCCAGCAGCTTGGACCCTAACACTGAAGCTTTCTTT.

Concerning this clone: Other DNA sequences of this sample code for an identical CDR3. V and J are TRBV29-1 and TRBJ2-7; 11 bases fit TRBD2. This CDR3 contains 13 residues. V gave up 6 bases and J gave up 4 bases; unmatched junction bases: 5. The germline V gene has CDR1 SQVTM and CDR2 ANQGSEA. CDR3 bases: TGCAGCGTGTTAGCGGGAGGGCCTTACGAGCAGTACTTC. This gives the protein CSVLAGGPYEQYF.

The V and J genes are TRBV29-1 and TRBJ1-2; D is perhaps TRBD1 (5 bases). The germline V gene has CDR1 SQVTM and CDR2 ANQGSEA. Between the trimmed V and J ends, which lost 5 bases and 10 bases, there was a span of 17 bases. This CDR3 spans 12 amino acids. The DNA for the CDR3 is TGCAGCGTTCATCAGGGAGGTGCTGACTACACCTTC. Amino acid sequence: CSVHQGGADYTF.

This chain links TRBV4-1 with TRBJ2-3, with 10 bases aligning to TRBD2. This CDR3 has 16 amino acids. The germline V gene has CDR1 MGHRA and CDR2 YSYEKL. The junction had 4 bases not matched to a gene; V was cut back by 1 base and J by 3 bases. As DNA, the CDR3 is TGCGCCAGCAGCCAAGCCCCTAGCGGGAGAACAGATACGCAGTATTTT. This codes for CASSQAPSGRTDTQYF.

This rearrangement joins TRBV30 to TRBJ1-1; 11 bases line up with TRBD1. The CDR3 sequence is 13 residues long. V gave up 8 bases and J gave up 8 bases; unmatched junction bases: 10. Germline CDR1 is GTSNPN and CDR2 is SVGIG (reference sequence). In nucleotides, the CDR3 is TGTGCCAGGACAGGGGGCGGGATCCGGGAAGCTTTCTTT. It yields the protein CARTGGGIREAFF.

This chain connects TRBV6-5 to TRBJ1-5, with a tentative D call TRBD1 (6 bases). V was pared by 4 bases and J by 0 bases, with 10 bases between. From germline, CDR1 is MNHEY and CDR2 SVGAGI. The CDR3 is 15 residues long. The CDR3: CASSSDRNSNQPQHF. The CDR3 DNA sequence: TGTGCCAGCAGTTCAGACAGGAATAGCAATCAGCCCCAGCATTTT.